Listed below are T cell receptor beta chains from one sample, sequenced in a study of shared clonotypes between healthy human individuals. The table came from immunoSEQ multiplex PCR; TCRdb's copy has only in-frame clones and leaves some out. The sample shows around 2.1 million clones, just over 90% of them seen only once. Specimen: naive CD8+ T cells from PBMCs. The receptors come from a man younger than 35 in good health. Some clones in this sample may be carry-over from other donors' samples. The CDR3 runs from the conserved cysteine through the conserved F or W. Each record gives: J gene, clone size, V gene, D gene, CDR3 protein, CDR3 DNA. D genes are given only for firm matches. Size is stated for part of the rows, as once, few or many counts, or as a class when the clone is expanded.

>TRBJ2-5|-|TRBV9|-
CASSPQQGRETQYF
TGTGCCAGCAGCCCTCAACAGGGAAGGGAGACCCAGTACTTC
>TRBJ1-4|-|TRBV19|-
CASSSGATNEKLFF
TGTGCCAGTAGTAGTGGGGCAACTAATGAAAAACTGTTTTTT
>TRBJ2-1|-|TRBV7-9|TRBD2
CASSFGAGASYNEQFF
TGTGCCAGCAGCTTCGGTGCGGGAGCTTCCTACAATGAGCAGTTCTTC
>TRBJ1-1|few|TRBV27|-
CASSLSGYTEAFF
TGTGCCAGCAGTTTGTCGGGGTATACTGAAGCTTTCTTT
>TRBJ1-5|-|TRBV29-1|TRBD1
CSVVTGYNQPQHF
TGCAGCGTAGTGACAGGGTACAATCAGCCCCAGCATTTT
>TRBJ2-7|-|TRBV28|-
CASSDPMIREADLQYF
TGTGCCAGCAGTGACCCGATGATCAGGGAAGCGGACCTGCAGTACTTC
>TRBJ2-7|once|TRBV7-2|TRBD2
CASSITRASGRFYEQYF
TGTGCCAGCAGCATAACAAGGGCTAGCGGGAGATTCTACGAGCAGTACTTC
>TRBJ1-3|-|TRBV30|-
CAWRDRISNTIYF
TGTGCCTGGCGTGACAGGATTTCAAACACCATATATTTT
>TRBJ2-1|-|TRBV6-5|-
CASSSLGAYNEQFF
TGTGCCAGCAGTTCGTTGGGGGCATACAATGAGCAGTTCTTC
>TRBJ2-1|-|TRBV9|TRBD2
CASSVALSGRGSNEQFF
TGTGCCAGCAGCGTAGCTCTGTCCGGGAGGGGCTCGAATGAGCAGTTCTTC
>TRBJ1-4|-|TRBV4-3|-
CASSQDAVREKLFF
TGCGCCAGCAGCCAAGACGCAGTAAGGGAAAAACTGTTTTTT
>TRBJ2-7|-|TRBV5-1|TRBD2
CASSNRTSGSYEQYF
TGCGCCAGCAGCAACCGGACTAGCGGGAGCTACGAGCAGTACTTC
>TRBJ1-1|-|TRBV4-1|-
CASSSDRGWNTEAFF
TGCGCCAGCAGCTCAGATCGAGGGTGGAACACTGAAGCTTTCTTT
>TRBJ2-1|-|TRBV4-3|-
CASSQDGGLQSYNEQFF
TGCGCCAGCAGCCAAGATGGTGGTCTGCAGTCCTACAATGAGCAGTTCTTC
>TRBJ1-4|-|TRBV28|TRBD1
CASSFGWQGAGGKLFF
TGTGCCAGCAGTTTTGGCTGGCAGGGGGCGGGCGGAAAACTGTTTTTT
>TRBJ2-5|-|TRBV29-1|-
CSVAGNPQETQYF
TGCAGCGTTGCGGGAAACCCCCAAGAGACCCAGTACTTC
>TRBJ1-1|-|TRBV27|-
CASSLFRQPNTEAFF
TGTGCCAGCAGTTTATTTCGGCAGCCGAACACTGAAGCTTTCTTT
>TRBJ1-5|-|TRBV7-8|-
CASSLAAVHYSNQPQHF
TGTGCCAGCAGCTTAGCGGCAGTCCATTATAGCAATCAGCCCCAGCATTTT
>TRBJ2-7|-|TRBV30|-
CAWSTPPGPVYEQYF
TGTGCCTGGAGTACGCCCCCGGGACCGGTGTACGAGCAGTACTTC
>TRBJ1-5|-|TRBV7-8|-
CASSLNPENQPQHF
TGTGCCAGCAGCTTAAATCCGGAAAATCAGCCCCAGCATTTT
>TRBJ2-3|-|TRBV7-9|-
CASSPRETDSTDTQYF
TGTGCCAGCAGCCCCCGTGAGACAGATAGCACAGATACGCAGTATTTT
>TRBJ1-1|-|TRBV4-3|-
CASSQDSGMNTEAFF
TGCGCCAGCAGCCAAGATTCGGGAATGAACACTGAAGCTTTCTTT
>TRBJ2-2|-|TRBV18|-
CASSPPGSANTGELFF
TGTGCCAGCTCACCACCGGGATCCGCGAACACCGGGGAGCTGTTTTTT
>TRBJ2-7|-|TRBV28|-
CASSLRYEQYF
TGTGCCAGCAGTTTGCGTTACGAGCAGTACTTC
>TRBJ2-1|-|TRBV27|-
CASSLSGGLAVGFEQFF
TGTGCCAGCAGTTTATCGGGTGGGCTAGCCGTCGGGTTTGAGCAGTTCTTC
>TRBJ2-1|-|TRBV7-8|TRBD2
CASSLGLEGTSGSNEQFF
TGTGCCAGCAGCTTAGGGTTAGAAGGGACTAGCGGGAGCAATGAGCAGTTCTTC
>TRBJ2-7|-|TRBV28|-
CASSYGRDWSYEQYF
TGTGCCAGCAGTTACGGTCGGGACTGGTCCTACGAGCAGTACTTC
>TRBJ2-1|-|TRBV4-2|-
CASSIGRGMGNEQFF
TGTGCCAGCAGTATCGGAAGGGGCATGGGGAATGAGCAGTTCTTC
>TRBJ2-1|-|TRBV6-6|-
CASSPGTQYNEQFF
TGTGCCAGCAGTCCCGGGACTCAGTACAATGAGCAGTTCTTC
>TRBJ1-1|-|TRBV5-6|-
CASSLPGASPEAFF
TGTGCCAGCAGCTTGCCAGGGGCATCCCCTGAAGCTTTCTTT
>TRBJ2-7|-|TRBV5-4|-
CASSLYAERGYEQYF
TGTGCCAGCAGCTTGTATGCGGAAAGGGGCTACGAGCAGTACTTC
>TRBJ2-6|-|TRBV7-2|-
CASSLARGANVLTF
TGTGCCAGCAGCTTAGCGCGGGGGGCCAACGTCCTGACTTTC
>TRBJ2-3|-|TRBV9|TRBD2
CASSARLAGGTDTQYF
TGTGCCAGCAGCGCGCGACTAGCGGGAGGCACAGATACGCAGTATTTT
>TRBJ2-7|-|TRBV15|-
CATSRDGSDEQYF
TGTGCCACCAGCAGAGACGGGAGCGACGAGCAGTACTTC
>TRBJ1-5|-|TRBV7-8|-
CASSGGTLRSNQPQHF
TGTGCCAGCAGCGGCGGGACACTTCGTAGCAATCAGCCCCAGCATTTT
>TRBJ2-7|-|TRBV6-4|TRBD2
CASSDPSGRSYEQYF
TGTGCCAGCAGTGACCCAAGCGGGAGATCCTACGAGCAGTACTTC
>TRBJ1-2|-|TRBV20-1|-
CSASAPRTF
TGCAGTGCTAGCGCCCCCCGCACCTTC
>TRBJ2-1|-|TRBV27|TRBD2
CASSELAGVREQFF
TGTGCCAGCAGTGAACTAGCGGGAGTTCGCGAGCAGTTCTTC
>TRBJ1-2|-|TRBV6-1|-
CASILDRPLGYTF
TGTGCCAGCATCCTAGACAGACCGTTAGGCTACACCTTC
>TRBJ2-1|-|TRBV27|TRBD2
CASSSQTRIRTSGSSYNEQFF
TGTGCCAGCAGTTCCCAAACCCGAATTCGGACTAGCGGGAGTTCCTACAATGAGCAGTTCTTC
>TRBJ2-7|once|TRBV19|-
CASSPVRVPSYEQYF
TGTGCCAGTAGCCCGGTGAGGGTGCCGTCCTACGAGCAGTACTTC
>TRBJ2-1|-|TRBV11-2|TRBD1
CASTPATGGFGEQFF
TGTGCCAGCACCCCCGCGACAGGGGGTTTTGGTGAGCAGTTCTTC